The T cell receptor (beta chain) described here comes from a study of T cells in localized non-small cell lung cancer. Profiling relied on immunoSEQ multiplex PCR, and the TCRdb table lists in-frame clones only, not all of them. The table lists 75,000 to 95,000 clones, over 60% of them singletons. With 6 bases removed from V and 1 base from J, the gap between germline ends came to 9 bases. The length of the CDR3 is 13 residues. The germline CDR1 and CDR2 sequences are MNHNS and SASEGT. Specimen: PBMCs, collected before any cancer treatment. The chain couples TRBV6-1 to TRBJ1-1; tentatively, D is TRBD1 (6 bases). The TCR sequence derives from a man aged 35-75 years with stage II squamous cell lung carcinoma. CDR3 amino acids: CASRLQGNTEAFF. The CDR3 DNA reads TGTGCCAGCAGGTTACAGGGGAACACTGAAGCTTTCTTT.